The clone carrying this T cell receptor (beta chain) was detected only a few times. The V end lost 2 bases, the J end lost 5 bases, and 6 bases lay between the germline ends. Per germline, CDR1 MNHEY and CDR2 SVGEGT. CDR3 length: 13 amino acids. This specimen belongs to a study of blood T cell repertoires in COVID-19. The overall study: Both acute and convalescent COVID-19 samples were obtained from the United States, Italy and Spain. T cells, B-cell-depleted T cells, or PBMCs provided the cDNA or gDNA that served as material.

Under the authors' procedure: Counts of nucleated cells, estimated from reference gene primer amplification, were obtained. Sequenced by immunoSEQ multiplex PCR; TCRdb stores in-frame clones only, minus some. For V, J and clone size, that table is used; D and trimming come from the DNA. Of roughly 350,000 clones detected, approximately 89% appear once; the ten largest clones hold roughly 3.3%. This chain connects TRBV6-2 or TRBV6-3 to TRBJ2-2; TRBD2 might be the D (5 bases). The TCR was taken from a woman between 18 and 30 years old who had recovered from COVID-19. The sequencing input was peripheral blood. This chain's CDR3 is CASSYRGTGELFF. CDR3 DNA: TGTGCCAGCAGTTACCGCGGGACCGGGGAGCTGTTTTTT.